This paragraph covers one T cell receptor (beta chain) sequence. Germline assignment: CDR1 PRHDT and CDR2 FYEKMQ (reference sequence). V lost 3 bases and J 3 bases, leaving 17 bases between the germline ends. The CDR3 totals 16 residues. The sample is drawn from a study of blood T cell repertoires in COVID-19. Overall study context: COVID-19 samples, acute and convalescent, were from the United States, Italy and Spain. PBMCs, B-cell-depleted T cells, or T cells provided the cDNA or gDNA that made up the material.

Original handling: Amplification of reference gene primers provided the estimated nucleated cell counts. The table came from immunoSEQ multiplex PCR; TCRdb's copy has only in-frame clones and leaves some out. That table supplies the V and J calls and clone size; D and trimming were determined from the DNA. The sample records a few hundred thousand clones, roughly 80% being singletons. Sequencing was performed on peripheral blood. The chain has TRBV13 and TRBJ1-1; maybe TRBD1 (5 bases). This receptor was identified in a woman of 80 years or more with acute or convalescent COVID-19. The CDR3 sequence: CASSLWGRGGDTEAFF. The CDR3 DNA sequence: TGTGCCAGCAGCTTGTGGGGACGGGGGGGAGACACTGAAGCTTTCTTT.